The 21 T cell receptor beta chains listed next were all sequenced from one sample in a study of PD-L1 blockade in urothelial cancer. Here immunoSEQ multiplex PCR was the method, and the copy in TCRdb shows in-frame clones only, minus some. The data show approximately 51,000 clones, around 86% seen once. The sample in question was PBMCs, obtained around atezolizumab (anti-PD-L1) treatment. These receptors originate from a man in his 60s with urothelial cancer.

This chain links TRBV19 with TRBJ2-7; 15 bases are a match to TRBD2. The CDR3 runs to 16 residues. J gave up 4 bases and V 3 bases, and 4 bases lay outside the gene matches. CDR1 is LNHDA, CDR2 SQIVND, per germline (reference sequence). The CDR3 spells CASSIPGLAGGYEQYF. The CDR3 nucleotides are TGTGCCAGTAGTATTCCGGGACTAGCGGGAGGTTACGAGCAGTACTTC. The full variable domain, rest sourced from reference TRBV19 and TRBJ2-7, is DGGITQSPKYLFRKEGQNVTLSCEQNLNHDAMYWYRQDPGQGLRLIYYSQIVNDFQKGDIAEGYSVSREKKESFPLTVTSAQKNPTAFYLCASSIPGLAGGYEQYFGPGTRLTVT.

V is TRBV5-1 and J is TRBJ1-1; D is ambiguous. The CDR3 consists of 13 residues. The germline gives CDR1 SGHRS, CDR2 YFSETQ. Trimming left V 3 bases short and J 1 base short, with 7 bases between. This CDR3 reads CASSSRGNTEAFF. Here the CDR3 DNA reads TGCGCCAGCAGCTCGAGAGGGAACACTGAAGCTTTCTTT. Full variable domain (rest looked up from reference TRBV5-1 and TRBJ1-1): KAGVTQTPRYLIKTRGQQVTLSCSPISGHRSVSWYQQTPGQGLQFLFEYFSETQRNKGNFPGRFSGRQFSNSRSEMNVSTLELGDSALYLCASSSRGNTEAFFGQGTRLTVV.

This chain connects TRBV5-6 to TRBJ1-1; D not resolved. The V end was cut by 4 bases, the J end by 4 bases, with 11 bases between. Germline assignment: CDR1 SGHDT and CDR2 YYEEEE. The CDR3 sequence is 13 residues long. DNA of the CDR3: TGTGCCAGCAGCATACAGACAAGCACTGAAGCTTTCTTT. This codes for CASSIQTSTEAFF. Together with reference TRBV5-6 and TRBJ1-1, the CDR3 gives the full variable domain: DAGVTQSPTHLIKTRGQQVTLRCSPKSGHDTVSWYQQALGQGPQFIFQYYEEEERQRGNFPDRFSGHQFPNYSSELNVNALLLGDSALYLCASSIQTSTEAFFGQGTRLTVV.

V is TRBV28 and J is TRBJ2-3, with 8 bases aligning to TRBD2. Germline V gives CDR1 MDHEN, CDR2 SYDVKM. J was trimmed by 0 bases and V by 5 bases; bases with no gene match: 4. The CDR3 consists of 15 residues. This CDR3 is CASSVAGTSTDTQYF. In nucleotides, the CDR3 is TGTGCCAGCAGTGTAGCGGGGACTAGCACAGATACGCAGTATTTT.

The rearrangement links TRBV27 to TRBJ1-4; D is unclear. Germline CDR1 reads MNHEY; CDR2 reads SMNVEV (reference sequence). The V end was cut by 8 bases, the J end by 8 bases, with 12 bases between. The CDR3 extends over 12 amino acids. The CDR3 reads CASSRIGEKLFF. Here the CDR3 DNA reads TGTGCCAGCTCCCGGATCGGGGAAAAACTGTTTTTT.

The chain combines TRBV9 with TRBJ1-2; D may be TRBD1 (5 bases). Germline CDR1 and CDR2: SGDLS and YYNGEE. The CDR3 has 14 amino acids. Between the trimmed V and J ends, which lost 5 bases and 2 bases, there was a span of 13 bases. DNA for the CDR3: TGTGCCAGCAGGGGGGGGGACGGAAACTATGGCTACACCTTC. Encoded protein: CASRGGDGNYGYTF.

The chain is built from TRBV11-2 and TRBJ2-3; 7 bases line up with TRBD2. The CDR3 covers 16 residues. J was trimmed by 2 bases and V by 0 bases; bases with no gene match: 5. Looked up from germline, CDR1 is SGHAT and CDR2 is FQNNGV. The CDR3 reads CASSLDLAETTDTQYF. CDR3 nucleotide sequence: TGTGCCAGCAGCTTAGATCTAGCGGAAACCACAGATACGCAGTATTTT.

The V gene is TRBV18, the J gene TRBJ1-3; D remains unclear. The CDR3 length is 15 residues. Germline CDR1 KGHSH, CDR2 LQKENI. The V end lost 2 bases, the J end lost 0 bases, and 8 bases lay between the germline ends. CDR3 DNA: TGTGCCAGCTCACCAGAACGGAGCTCTGGAAACACCATATATTTT. The encoded protein is CASSPERSSGNTIYF. The variable domain in full, with the rest retrieved from reference TRBV18 and TRBJ1-3, is NAGVMQNPRHLVRRRGQEARLRCSPMKGHSHVYWYRQLPEEGLKFMVYLQKENIIDESGMPKERFSAEFPKEGPSILRIQQVVRGDSAAYFCASSPERSSGNTIYFGEGSWLTVV.

The chain uses TRBV6-1 and TRBJ1-4; D might be TRBD1 (6 bases). The germline V and J ends were trimmed by 8 bases and 6 bases, with 16 bases remaining between them. From germline, CDR1 is MNHNS and CDR2 SASEGT. This CDR3 is built from 14 residues. As DNA, the CDR3 is TGTGCCAGCCGCCTGAGGGGGAGGGATGAAAAACTGTTTTTT. Its translation: CASRLRGRDEKLFF.

The genes are TRBV5-1 and TRBJ2-5; D might be TRBD1 (6 bases). Germline-derived CDR1 and CDR2 are SGHRS and YFSETQ. The CDR3 runs 15 residues. V was pared by 0 bases and J by 2 bases, with 11 bases between. In DNA form, the CDR3 reads TGCGCCAGCAGCTTGGAGCAGGGGTGGCAAGAGACCCAGTACTTC. Translating it yields CASSLEQGWQETQYF.

This clone occurred a few times. The rearrangement joins TRBV4-1 to TRBJ2-7; 9 nucleotides agree with TRBD2. The CDR3 totals 15 residues. J was trimmed by 2 bases and V by 1 base; bases with no gene match: 3. Germline assignment: CDR1 MGHRA and CDR2 YSYEKL. CDR3: CASSQVAGVPYEQYF. The CDR3 DNA reads as TGCGCCAGCAGCCAAGTAGCGGGAGTACCCTACGAGCAGTACTTC.

Concerning this clone itself: Its ends do not fully match the called genes, so a read error is possible. The genes are TRBV28 and TRBJ2-7, with 11 bases fitting TRBD2. From germline, CDR1 is MDHEN and CDR2 SYDVKM. CDR3 length: 12 residues. The CDR3 loop reads CASSPPRLAGLF. For the CDR3, the DNA is TGTGCCAGCAGCCCACCCCGACTAGCGGGGCTCTTC.

The V and J genes are TRBV4-3 and TRBJ1-2; D remains unclear. CDR3 size: 15 residues. V dropped 0 bases and J dropped 4 bases, with 12 bases sitting between them. Germline CDR1 LGHNA, CDR2 YSLEER. The CDR3 DNA reads as TGCGCCAGCAGCCAAGAGAGCGGCACGATCTATGGCTACACCTTC. It is translated as CASSQESGTIYGYTF.

About this clone itself: One end of the junction is discordant with germline, which a read error may explain. The rearrangement joins TRBV28 to TRBJ2-7; 8 bases are a match to TRBD1. From germline, CDR1 is MDHEN and CDR2 SYDVKM. The CDR3 covers 11 residues. CDR3 loop: CASSTNPGQDF. CDR3 nucleotide sequence: TGTGCCAGCAGTACTAACCCGGGACAGGATTTC. Filled out from reference TRBV28 and TRBJ2-7, the complete variable domain reads DVKVTQSSRYLVKRTGEKVFLECVQDMDHENMFWYRQDPGLGLRLIYFSYDVKMKEKGDIPEGYSVSREKKERFSLILESASTNQTSMYLCASSTNPGQDFGPGTRLTVT.

The chain recombines TRBV5-8 with TRBJ2-7, with D perhaps TRBD2 (7 bases). The V end lost 3 bases, the J end lost 4 bases, and 11 bases lay between the germline ends. The CDR3 consists of 13 residues. Germline values: CDR1 SGHTS, CDR2 YDEGEE. For the CDR3, the DNA is TGTGCCAGCAGCTACAGGGAGGGGTACGAGCAGTACTTC. Translation gives CASSYREGYEQYF.

The chain joins TRBV16 to TRBJ1-2; tentative D call: TRBD1 (5 bases). Germline loops: CDR1 KGHSY, CDR2 FQNENV. This CDR3 contains 15 residues. The V end lost 0 bases, the J end lost 3 bases, and 11 bases lay between the germline ends. For the CDR3, the DNA is TGTGCCAGCAGCCAATCGGTCTCGACAGACTATGGCTACACCTTC. This gives the protein CASSQSVSTDYGYTF.

The chain recombines TRBV7-4 with TRBJ1-4; D not certain. Germline-derived CDR1 and CDR2 are SGHVT and SQSDAQ. The CDR3 has 15 amino acids. Deletions cut 7 bases from V and 1 base from J, with 13 bases between. The CDR3 is CASKLRYKTNEKLFF. The CDR3 DNA follows: TGTGCCAGCAAGCTTAGATATAAAACTAATGAAAAACTGTTTTTT.

The chain uses TRBV7-2 and TRBJ2-3; TRBD2 aligns across 7 bases. Germline trimming cut 0 bases from V and 2 bases from J; bases unmatched to any gene: 5. The CDR3 runs to 16 residues. From germline, CDR1 is SGHTA and CDR2 FQGNSA. CDR3 DNA: TGTGCCAGCAGCTTAGCTTTGGGACTACTCACAGATACGCAGTATTTT. Translation: CASSLALGLLTDTQYF.

The J gene is TRBJ2-7, the V gene TRBV21-1; TRBD1 is the table's D call, not checked against the DNA. TRBV21-1 is given as a pseudogene. The CDR3 loop spans 20 amino acids. In DNA form, the CDR3 reads TGTGCCAGCAGCAATGTATACTCTGGGACAGGGAAATTTTGGGCTTACGAGCAGTACTTC. This encodes CASSNVYSGTGKFWAYEQYF.

The gene calls are TRBV4-3 and TRBJ2-4; a possible D gene is TRBD2 (6 bases). There are 15 residues in the CDR3. V lost 4 bases, J lost 6 bases, and 16 bases lay in between. Germline loops: CDR1 LGHNA, CDR2 YSLEER. DNA for the CDR3: TGCGCCAGCAGCCCCGTGGCGGCCGGGGGAAACATTCAGTACTTC. This sequence encodes CASSPVAAGGNIQYF.

A note on this clone: At one end, the junction sequence differs from germline, possibly due to a read error. This rearrangement joins TRBV7-9 to TRBJ2-3; 10 bases match TRBD2. CDR1 is SEHNR, CDR2 FQNEAQ, per germline (reference sequence). The CDR3 is made up of 15 amino acids. The CDR3, as DNA: TGTGCCAGCAGCGTAGCGGGGGGAAGCACAGATACGCAGTATTTT. The encoded protein is CASSVAGGSTDTQYF.